The sequence of this T cell receptor beta chain was determined in a study of CD8+CD57+ T cells in acquired aplastic anemia. Turning to this clonotype: Its target is not known.

Study-level points and caveats: It was found that fewer than 35 CD8+ CDR3 sequences were shared between patients and controls.

Genomic DNA, the template, was used for profiling of the TCR beta VDJ and CDR3. From the reads, TCRdb called clonotypes with MiXCR, one entry per CDR3 protein. The sample records about 170,000 distinct CDR3 sequences, roughly 40% being singletons. From germline, CDR1 is SQVTM and CDR2 ANQGSEA. V lost 8 bases to trimming and J lost 5 bases, with 15 bases between them. The length of the CDR3 is 12 residues. The sequence was obtained from a human donor in good health. The chain employs TRBV29-1 and TRBJ1-2, with a weak D call TRBD1 (5 bases). Specimen: sorted CD4+, CD8+, or CD8+CD57+ T cells (not recorded which) from PBMCs. This CDR3 is CSTSTGPYGYTF. Here the CDR3 DNA reads TGCAGCACCAGTACAGGACCATATGGCTACACCTTC. The full variable domain, with the rest looked up from reference TRBV29-1 and TRBJ1-2, is SAVISQKPSRDICQRGTSLTIQCQVDSQVTMMFWYRQQPGQSLTLIATANQGSEATYESGFVIDKFPISRPNLTFSTLTVSNMSPEDSSIYLCSTSTGPYGYTFGSGTRLTVV.